The rows below give T cell receptor beta chains drawn from one sample of a study of shared clonotypes between healthy human individuals. Here immunoSEQ multiplex PCR was the method, and the copy in TCRdb shows in-frame clones only, minus some. The table has about 2.4 million clones, approximately 94% seen once; the top ten hold approximately 0.36%. Sequenced: naive CD4+ T cells from PBMCs. All receptors derive from a man aged 18 to 35 in good health. Some clones in this sample may be carry-over from other donors' samples. Each CDR3 is given with its conserved first and last residue. A D gene is named only where the DNA matches it firmly. The listing skips clone size in some rows; elsewhere it reads once, few, many or a size class.

NA | TRBJ2-7 | TRBD1 | TRBV5-1 | TGCGCCAGCAGCTTTTCGACAGGGGCTACCTACGAGCAGTACTTC | CASSFSTGATYEQYF
NA | TRBJ2-3 | NA | TRBV9 | TGTGCCAGCAGCGTAGTGTCTAGCGCAGATACGCAGTATTTT | CASSVVSSADTQYF
NA | TRBJ2-3 | TRBD1 | TRBV29-1 | TGCAGCGTCCCAGAAACAGGGGGTGGTACAGATACGCAGTATTTT | CSVPETGGGTDTQYF
NA | TRBJ1-1 | TRBD1 | TRBV10-1 | TGCGCCACTTTGGGGGACCACAGGGGCCGGAAGGGTGACACTGAAGCTTTCTTT | CATLGDHRGRKGDTEAFF
NA | TRBJ2-7 | TRBD1 | TRBV18 | TGTGCCAGCTCACAGGGACAGGGGGCTTCTTACGAGCAGTACTTC | CASSQGQGASYEQYF
NA | TRBJ2-1 | NA | TRBV9 | TGTGCCAGCAGCGTATTGAGCGGTAATTACAATGAGCAGTTCTTC | CASSVLSGNYNEQFF
NA | TRBJ2-1 | NA | TRBV7-9 | TGTGCCAGCAGCCTAAAGTGGATCGGGCAGTTCTTC | CASSLKWIGQFF
NA | TRBJ1-2 | NA | TRBV19 | TGTGCCAGTAGCATCCGGGAAAACTATGGCTACACCTTC | CASSIRENYGYTF
NA | TRBJ1-4 | TRBD1 | TRBV19 | TGTGCCACCAGGACAGGGACTAATGAAAAACTGTTTTTT | CATRTGTNEKLFF
NA | TRBJ2-1 | TRBD2 | TRBV30 | TGTGCCCAACTAGCGGGAGGCTCCTACGATGAGCAGTTCTTC | CAQLAGGSYDEQFF
NA | TRBJ1-6 | NA | TRBV5-4 | TGTGCCAGCAGCTTGTATTCTGGCGGCATTGGTTCACCCCTCCACTTT | CASSLYSGGIGSPLHF
NA | TRBJ2-7 | NA | TRBV5-1 | TGCGCCAGCAGCTTCGGGACGGCCTTCTCCTACGAGCAGTACTTC | CASSFGTAFSYEQYF
once | TRBJ2-3 | NA | TRBV7-3 | TGTGCCAGCAGCTACGGCGGAAGCACAGATACGCAGTATTTT | CASSYGGSTDTQYF
NA | TRBJ2-5 | NA | TRBV6-6 | TGTGCCAGCAGTTACTCGGTCGGAGACAGACAAGAGACCCAGTACTTC | CASSYSVGDRQETQYF
NA | TRBJ2-1 | NA | TRBV2 | TGTGCCAGCAGCCCCTTAGGGAGCGGCCTCCCCCCCTACAATGAGCAGTTCTTC | CASSPLGSGLPPYNEQFF
NA | TRBJ2-7 | NA | TRBV2 | TGTGCCAGCAGAGGGGACTTCACCTACGAGCAGTACTTC | CASRGDFTYEQYF
once | TRBJ2-2 | NA | TRBV6-6 | TGTGCCAGCAGTTACCCCTCCGGGGAGCTGTTTTTT | CASSYPSGELFF
NA | TRBJ2-1 | TRBD2 | TRBV29-1 | TGCAGCGTTGTAGTAGCGGGAGGGCCGGATAGCCAGTTCTTC | CSVVVAGGPDSQFF
NA | TRBJ2-5 | TRBD1 | TRBV29-1 | TGCAACGGCTCGGACAGGGGGGAGGACAGTTGGGAGACCCAGTACTTC | CNGSDRGEDSWETQYF
NA | TRBJ2-7 | NA | TRBV5-1 | TGCGCCAGCAGCCCGGAGCGGCAGGGGGGGTACGAGCAGTACTTC | CASSPERQGGYEQYF
NA | TRBJ2-7 | TRBD2 | TRBV6-1 | TGTGCCAGCAGTGGGGGACTAGCGGGAGGGACCTACGAGCAGTACTTC | CASSGGLAGGTYEQYF
NA | TRBJ1-2 | TRBD1 | TRBV7-9 | TGTGCCAGCAGCCCAATCGACAGGGGGCATCGTGGCTACACCTTC | CASSPIDRGHRGYTF
NA | TRBJ1-1 | NA | TRBV20-1 | TGCAGTGCCGGCGAAGCTTTCTTT | CSAGEAFF
NA | TRBJ2-7 | NA | TRBV5-3 | TGTGCCAGAAGACGATACATATCCACGGAGCTAGCTATAATCCCCTACGAGCAGTACTTC | CARRRYISTELAIIPYEQYF
NA | TRBJ1-1 | NA | TRBV6-6 | TGTGCCAGCAGTAACCGGGACACCGGGTGGAACACTGAAGCTTTCTTT | CASSNRDTGWNTEAFF
NA | TRBJ2-7 | NA | TRBV6-5 | TGTGCCAGCAGCATGGGACATAACTACGAGCAGTACTTC | CASSMGHNYEQYF
NA | TRBJ1-1 | NA | TRBV6-1 | TGTGCCAGCAGTCCCCGCGGGGGGGACGTTGAAGCTTTCTTT | CASSPRGGDVEAFF
NA | TRBJ2-1 | TRBD2 | TRBV11-1 | TGTGCCAGCAGCGCACGGACTAGCCAACGCTACAATGAGCAGTTCTTC | CASSARTSQRYNEQFF
few | TRBJ2-5 | NA | TRBV5-1 | TGCGCCAGCAGCCCCGAGGTGGAGACCCAGTACTTC | CASSPEVETQYF